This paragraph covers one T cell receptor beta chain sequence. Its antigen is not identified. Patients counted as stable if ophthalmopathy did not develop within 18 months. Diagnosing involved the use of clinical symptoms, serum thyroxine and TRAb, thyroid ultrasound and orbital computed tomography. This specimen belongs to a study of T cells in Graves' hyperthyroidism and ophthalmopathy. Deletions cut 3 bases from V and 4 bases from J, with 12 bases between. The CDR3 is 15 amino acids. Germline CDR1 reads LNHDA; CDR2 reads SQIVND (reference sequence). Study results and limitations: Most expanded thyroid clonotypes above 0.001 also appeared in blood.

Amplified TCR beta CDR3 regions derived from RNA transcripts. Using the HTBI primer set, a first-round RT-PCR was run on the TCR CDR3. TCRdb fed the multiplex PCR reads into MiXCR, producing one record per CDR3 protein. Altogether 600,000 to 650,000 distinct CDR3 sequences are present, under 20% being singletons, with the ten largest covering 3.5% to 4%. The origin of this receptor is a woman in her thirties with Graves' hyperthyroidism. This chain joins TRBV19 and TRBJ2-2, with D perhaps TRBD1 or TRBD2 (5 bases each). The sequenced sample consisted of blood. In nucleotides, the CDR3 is TGTGCCAGTAGTATCGGGGACCACTCCACCGGGGAGCTGTTTTTT. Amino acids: CASSIGDHSTGELFF.